This T cell receptor (beta chain) was retrieved from a study of T cell responses to AZD1222 COVID-19 vaccine. The germline V gene has CDR1 SNHLY and CDR2 FYNNEI. The length of the CDR3 is 14 residues. V trimming: 7 bases; J trimming: 6 bases; junction bases outside the gene matches: 11. Sequencing used immunoSEQ multiplex PCR; TCRdb keeps in-frame clones, though not all of them. This table holds about 160,000 clones, approximately 90% found once. The sequenced sample was peripheral blood, obtained on day 0 of AZD1222 vaccination. This receptor was taken from an adult in good health. The V and J genes are TRBV2 and TRBJ2-7; 8 nucleotides align to TRBD2. CDR3 coding DNA: TGTGCCAGCACCCCCGGGACTAGTCCCCTCGAGCAGTACTTC. Amino acids: CASTPGTSPLEQYF.